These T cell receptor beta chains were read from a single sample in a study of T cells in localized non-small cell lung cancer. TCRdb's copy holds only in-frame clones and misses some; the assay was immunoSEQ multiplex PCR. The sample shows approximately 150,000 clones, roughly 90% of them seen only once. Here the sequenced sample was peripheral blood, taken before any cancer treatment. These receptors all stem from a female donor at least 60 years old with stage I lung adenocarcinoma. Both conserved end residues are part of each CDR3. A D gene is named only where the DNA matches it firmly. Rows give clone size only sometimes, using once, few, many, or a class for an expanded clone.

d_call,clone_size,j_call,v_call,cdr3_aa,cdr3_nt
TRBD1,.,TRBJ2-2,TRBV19,CASSIGDRVTGELFF,TGTGCCAGTAGTATCGGGGACAGGGTCACCGGGGAGCTGTTTTTT
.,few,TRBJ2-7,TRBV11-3,CASSRGASSYEQYF,TGTGCCAGTTCCCGCGGAGCCAGCTCCTACGAGCAGTACTTC
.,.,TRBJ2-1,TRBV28,CASSLFPGPSSYNEQFF,TGTGCCAGCAGTTTATTTCCCGGTCCTAGCTCCTACAATGAGCAGTTCTTC
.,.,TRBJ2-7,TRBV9,CASSFDGSKTYEQYF,TGTGCCAGCAGCTTTGACGGGTCTAAAACCTACGAGCAGTACTTC
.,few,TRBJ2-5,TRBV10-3,CAIRDGMGETQYF,TGTGCCATCAGGGACGGAATGGGAGAGACCCAGTACTTC
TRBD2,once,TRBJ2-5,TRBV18,CASSPRAGGVEETQYF,TGTGCCAGCTCACCAAGAGCGGGAGGGGTTGAAGAGACCCAGTACTTC
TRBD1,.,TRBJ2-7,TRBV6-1,CASSHNWDRRYEQYF,TGTGCCAGCAGTCATAATTGGGACAGACGCTACGAGCAGTACTTC
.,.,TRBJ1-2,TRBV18,CASSPLQWAQNGPYGYTF,TGTGCCAGCTCACCACTTCAGTGGGCACAGAATGGCCCCTATGGCTACACCTTC
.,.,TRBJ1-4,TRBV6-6,CASTFGTTNEKLFF,TGTGCCAGCACCTTCGGGACTACTAATGAAAAACTGTTTTTT
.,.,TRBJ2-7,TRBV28,CASSFGGSRYEQYF,TGTGCCAGCAGTTTTGGGGGGAGCAGGTACGAGCAGTACTTC
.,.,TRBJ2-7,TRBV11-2,CASSLEGGLGPEQYF,TGTGCCAGCAGCTTAGAGGGGGGGCTAGGTCCCGAGCAGTACTTC
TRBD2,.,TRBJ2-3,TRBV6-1,CASSDPSGRHGVYTDTQYF,TGTGCCAGCAGTGATCCTAGCGGGAGGCACGGGGTATACACAGATACGCAGTATTTT
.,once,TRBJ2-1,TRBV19,CASKQWNEQFF,TGTGCCAGTAAGCAGTGGAATGAGCAGTTCTTC
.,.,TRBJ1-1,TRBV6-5,CASMEAKVRREAFF,TGTGCCAGCATGGAGGCAAAAGTTAGAAGGGAAGCTTTCTTT
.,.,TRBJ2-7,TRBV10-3,CAISDTGGSYEQYF,TGTGCCATCAGCGACACTGGGGGCTCCTACGAGCAGTACTTC
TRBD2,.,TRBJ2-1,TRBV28,CASSSAAAGATYNEQFF,TGTGCCAGCAGCTCCGCCGCGGCGGGAGCTACTTACAATGAGCAGTTCTTC
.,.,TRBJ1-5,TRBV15,CATSRDRAGGDQPQHF,TGTGCCACCAGCAGAGATCGGGCGGGCGGCGATCAGCCCCAGCATTTT
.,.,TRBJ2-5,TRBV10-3,CAISEQVLSAETQYF,TGTGCCATCAGTGAGCAAGTACTTAGCGCGGAGACCCAGTACTTC
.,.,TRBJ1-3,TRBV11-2,CASSLVLGQTVSGNTIYF,TGTGCCAGCAGCTTAGTATTAGGGCAGACGGTCTCTGGAAACACCATATATTTT
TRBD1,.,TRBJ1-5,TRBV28,CATRQGAKPQHF,TGTGCCACCCGACAGGGGGCGAAGCCCCAGCATTTT
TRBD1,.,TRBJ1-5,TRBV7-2,CASSFNTGTADYSNQPQHF,TGTGCCAGCAGCTTCAACACCGGGACAGCCGATTATAGCAATCAGCCCCAGCATTTT
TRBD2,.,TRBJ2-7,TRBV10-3,CAISESVGLVANEQYF,TGTGCCATCAGTGAGTCCGTAGGACTAGTCGCGAACGAGCAGTACTTC
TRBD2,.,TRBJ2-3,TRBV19,CATHPFPPRLAGLSTDTQYF,TGTGCCACCCATCCCTTCCCCCCAAGACTAGCGGGACTTAGCACAGATACGCAGTATTTT
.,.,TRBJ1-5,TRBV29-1,CSGGDSNQPQHF,TGCAGCGGGGGGGATAGCAATCAGCCCCAGCATTTT
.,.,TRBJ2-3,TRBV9,CASSVVGADTQYF,TGTGCCAGCAGCGTAGTGGGGGCAGATACGCAGTATTTT
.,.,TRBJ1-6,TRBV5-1,CASSLGADNSPLHF,TGCGCCAGCAGCTTGGGGGCGGATAATTCACCCCTCCACTTT
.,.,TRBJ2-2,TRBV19,CASSIGGAGELFF,TGTGCCAGTAGTATAGGGGGGGCAGGGGAGCTGTTTTTT
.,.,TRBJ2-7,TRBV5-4,CASSLSYRQTNYEQYF,TGTGCCAGCAGCTTGAGTTACAGACAGACCAACTACGAGCAGTACTTC
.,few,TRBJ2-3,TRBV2,CASSGIADTQYF,TGTGCCAGCAGTGGGATAGCAGATACGCAGTATTTT